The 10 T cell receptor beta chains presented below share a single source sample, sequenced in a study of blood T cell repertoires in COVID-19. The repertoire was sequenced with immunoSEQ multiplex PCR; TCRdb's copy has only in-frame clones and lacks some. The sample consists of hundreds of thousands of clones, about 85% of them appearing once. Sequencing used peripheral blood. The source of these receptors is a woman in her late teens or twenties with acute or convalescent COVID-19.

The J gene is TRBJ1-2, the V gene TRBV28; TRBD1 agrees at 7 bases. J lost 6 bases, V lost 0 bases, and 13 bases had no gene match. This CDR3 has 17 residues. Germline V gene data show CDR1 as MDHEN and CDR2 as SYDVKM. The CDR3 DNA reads TGTGCCAGCAGTTTATGGCCCCCCGACAGGGTGGAGGATGGCTACACCTTC. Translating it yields CASSLWPPDRVEDGYTF.

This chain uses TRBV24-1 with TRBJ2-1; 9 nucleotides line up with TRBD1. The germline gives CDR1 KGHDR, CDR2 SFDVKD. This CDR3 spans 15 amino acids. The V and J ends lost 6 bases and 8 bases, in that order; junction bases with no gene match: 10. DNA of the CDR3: TGTGCCACCAGTCTCGCGGGACAGGGCGAGGATGAGCAGTTCTTC. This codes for CATSLAGQGEDEQFF.

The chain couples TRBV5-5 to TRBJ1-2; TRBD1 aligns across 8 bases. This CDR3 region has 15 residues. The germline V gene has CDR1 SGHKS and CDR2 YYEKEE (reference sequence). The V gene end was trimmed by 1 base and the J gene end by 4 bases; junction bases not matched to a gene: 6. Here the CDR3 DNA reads TGTGCCAGCAGCTTGAAAGGGACAGGCTCCTATGGCTACACCTTC. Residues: CASSLKGTGSYGYTF.

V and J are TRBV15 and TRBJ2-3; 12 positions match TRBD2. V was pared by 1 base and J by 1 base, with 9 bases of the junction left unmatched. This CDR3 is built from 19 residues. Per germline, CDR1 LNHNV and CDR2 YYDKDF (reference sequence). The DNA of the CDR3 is TGTGCCACCAGCAGAGTTTCCAGACTAGCGGGGGACCGCACAGATACGCAGTATTTT. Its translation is CATSRVSRLAGDRTDTQYF. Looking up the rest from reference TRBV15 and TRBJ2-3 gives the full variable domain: DAMVIQNPRYQVTQFGKPVTLSCSQTLNHNVMYWYQQKSSQAPKLLFHYYDKDFNNEADTPDNFQSRRPNTSFCFLDIRSPGLGDTAMYLCATSRVSRLAGDRTDTQYFGPGTRLTVL.

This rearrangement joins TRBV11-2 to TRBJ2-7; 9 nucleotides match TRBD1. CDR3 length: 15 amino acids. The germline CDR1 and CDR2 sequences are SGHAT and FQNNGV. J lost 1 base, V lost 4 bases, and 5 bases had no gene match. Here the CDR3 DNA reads TGTGCCAGCAGCTCCGGACAGGGGTATTCCTACGAGCAGTACTTC. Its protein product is CASSSGQGYSYEQYF.

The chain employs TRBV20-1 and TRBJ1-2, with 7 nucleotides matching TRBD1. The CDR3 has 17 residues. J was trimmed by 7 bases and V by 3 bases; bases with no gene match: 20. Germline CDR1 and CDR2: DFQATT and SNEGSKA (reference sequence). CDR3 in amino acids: CSASEVLGTAFYFGYTF. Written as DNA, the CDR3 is TGCAGTGCTAGTGAGGTATTGGGGACAGCCTTCTATTTTGGCTACACCTTC.

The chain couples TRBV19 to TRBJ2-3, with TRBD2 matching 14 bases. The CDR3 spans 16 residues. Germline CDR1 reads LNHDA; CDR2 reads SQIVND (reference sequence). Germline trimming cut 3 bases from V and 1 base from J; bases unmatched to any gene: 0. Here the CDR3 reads CASSMTSGGGTDTQYF. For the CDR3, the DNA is TGTGCCAGTAGTATGACTAGCGGGGGGGGCACAGATACGCAGTATTTT.

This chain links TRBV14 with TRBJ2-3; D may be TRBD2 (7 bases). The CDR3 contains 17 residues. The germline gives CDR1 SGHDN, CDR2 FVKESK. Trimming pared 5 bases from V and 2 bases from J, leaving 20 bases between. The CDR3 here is CASSSLRGHQVTDTQYF. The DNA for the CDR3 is TGTGCCAGCAGCAGTCTGCGGGGGCATCAGGTCACAGATACGCAGTATTTT.

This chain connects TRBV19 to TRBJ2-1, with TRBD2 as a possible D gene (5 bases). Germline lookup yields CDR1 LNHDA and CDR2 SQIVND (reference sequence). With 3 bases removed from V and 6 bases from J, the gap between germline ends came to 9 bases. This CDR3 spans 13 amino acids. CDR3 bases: TGTGCCAGTAGTATCTTAGCGACCAATGAGCAGTTCTTC. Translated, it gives CASSILATNEQFF. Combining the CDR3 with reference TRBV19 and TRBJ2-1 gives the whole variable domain DGGITQSPKYLFRKEGQNVTLSCEQNLNHDAMYWYRQDPGQGLRLIYYSQIVNDFQKGDIAEGYSVSREKKESFPLTVTSAQKNPTAFYLCASSILATNEQFFGPGTRLTVL.

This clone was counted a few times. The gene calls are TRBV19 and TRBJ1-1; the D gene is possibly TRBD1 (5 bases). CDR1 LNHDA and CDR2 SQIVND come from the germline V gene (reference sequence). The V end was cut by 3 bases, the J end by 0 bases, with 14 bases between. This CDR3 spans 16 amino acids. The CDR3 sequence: CASSMLLGRVNTEAFF. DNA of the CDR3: TGTGCCAGTAGTATGTTGCTTGGCAGGGTGAACACTGAAGCTTTCTTT. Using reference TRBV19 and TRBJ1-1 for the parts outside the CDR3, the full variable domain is DGGITQSPKYLFRKEGQNVTLSCEQNLNHDAMYWYRQDPGQGLRLIYYSQIVNDFQKGDIAEGYSVSREKKESFPLTVTSAQKNPTAFYLCASSMLLGRVNTEAFFGQGTRLTVV.